The 11 T cell receptor beta chains below were found in one sample sequenced in a study of OX40 agonist ivuxolimab in advanced cancers. Libraries were prepared by immunoSEQ multiplex PCR; TCRdb keeps only in-frame clonotypes and omits some of them. The sample lists roughly 75,000 clones; less than 90% were seen once. The sample in question was CD4+ or CD8+ T cells sorted from blood, obtained in a trial of the OX40 agonist ivuxolimab. The receptor set was obtained from an adult with an advanced solid tumor such as melanoma, head and neck, liver or kidney cancer.

This chain links TRBV13 with TRBJ1-1, with 9 bases matching TRBD1. CDR1 and CDR2 from the germline V gene are PRHDT and FYEKMQ (reference sequence). CDR3 size: 15 residues. Trimming removed 5 bases from V and 3 bases from J; junction bases left unmatched: 7. CDR3 sequence: CASSPAGDRDTEAFF. The CDR3 coding sequence is TGTGCCAGCAGCCCAGCGGGGGACAGGGACACTGAAGCTTTCTTT.

V gene TRBV30 combines with J gene TRBJ1-2; a possible D gene is TRBD1 (6 bases). This CDR3 has 17 amino acids. In germline, CDR1 is GTSNPN, CDR2 SVGIG (reference sequence). Trimming took off 3 bases at V and 3 bases at J, with 23 bases between the two ends. CDR3 nucleotides: TGTGCCTGGAGCCCTCGGGGGACAACGACGTCCTACTATGGCTACACCTTC. This encodes CAWSPRGTTTSYYGYTF.

The chain employs TRBV12-5 and TRBJ2-2, with 14 bases lining up with TRBD2. CDR1 LGHNT and CDR2 FRNRAP come from the germline V gene. After removal of 6 bases from V and 3 bases from J, the junction contained 3 bases not matched to a gene. CDR3 length: 16 residues. In DNA, the CDR3 is TGTGCTAGTGGCCCGGGACTAGCGGGAGACACCGGGGAGCTGTTTTTT. Amino acids: CASGPGLAGDTGELFF. The entire variable domain, with the rest obtained from reference TRBV12-5 and TRBJ2-2, is as follows: DARVTQTPRHKVTEMGQEVTMRCQPILGHNTVFWYRQTMMQGLELLAYFRNRAPLDDSGMPKDRFSAEMPDATLATLKIQPSEPRDSAVYFCASGPGLAGDTGELFFGEGSRLTVL.

V gene TRBV21-1 combines with J gene TRBJ2-7; the DNA was not compared with TRBD2, the D call given in the table. TRBV21-1 is reported as a pseudogene. This CDR3 has 13 residues. CDR3 sequence (DNA): TGTGCCAGCAGCAAGCGGCGGGCCTACGAGCAGTACTTC. This translates into CASSKRRAYEQYF.

V is TRBV6-6 and J is TRBJ2-3; D gene unclear. Trimming took off 1 base at V and 2 bases at J, with 10 bases between the two ends. This CDR3 comprises 15 residues. Germline CDR1 is MNHNY and CDR2 is SVGAGI (reference sequence). CDR3 nucleotide sequence: TGTGCCAGCAGTTACTTAATTCTACCCACAGATACGCAGTATTTT. Protein sequence: CASSYLILPTDTQYF.

V gene TRBV5-4 combines with J gene TRBJ2-3, with D perhaps matching TRBD1 or TRBD2 (6 bases each). This CDR3 has 15 amino acids. CDR1 and CDR2 (germline): SGHNT, YYREEE (reference sequence). V dropped 4 bases and J dropped 1 base, with 13 bases sitting between them. CDR3 sequence (DNA): TGTGCCAGCAGCCCATTGGGGGGCGGCACAGATACGCAGTATTTT. Its translation: CASSPLGGGTDTQYF.

The rearrangement joins TRBV4-1 to TRBJ1-2; 8 bases match TRBD1. The length of the CDR3 is 15 residues. In germline, CDR1 is MGHRA, CDR2 YSYEKL. Trimming at V came to 1 base and at J to 3 bases, leaving 4 bases not matched to a gene. In nucleotides, the CDR3 is TGCGCCAGCAGCCAAGTGACAGGGGCAGACTATGGCTACACCTTC. It specifies CASSQVTGADYGYTF.

The chain combines TRBV19 with TRBJ1-1; possible D gene TRBD1, 6 bases. The germline gives CDR1 LNHDA, CDR2 SQIVND (reference sequence). There are 15 residues in the CDR3. Trimming took 4 bases from V and 0 from J, leaving 12 bases between them. CDR3 residues: CASSSWTVLNTEAFF. The CDR3 DNA is TGTGCCAGTAGTAGCTGGACAGTCCTGAACACTGAAGCTTTCTTT.

The gene calls are TRBV7-6 and TRBJ2-7, with unresolved D. V was clipped by 2 bases and J by 6 bases, with 11 bases between them. CDR1 and CDR2 from the germline V gene are SGHVS and FNYEAQ. This CDR3 is 13 amino acids long. CDR3 nucleotides: TGTGCCAGCAGCTTAAAAGGTTCGGGCGAGCAGTACTTC. This codes for CASSLKGSGEQYF.

V and J are TRBV7-8 and TRBJ1-5; D ambiguous. This CDR3 contains 16 residues. Trimming cost V 7 bases and J 4 bases, with 20 bases left between them. Germline V CDR1 and CDR2: SGHVS, FQNEAQ. CDR3 in amino acids: CASTPSRQSNNQPQHF. The CDR3 nucleotides are TGTGCCAGCACACCATCGCGTCAGTCGAATAATCAGCCCCAGCATTTT.

The gene calls are TRBV15 and TRBJ2-1; 11 bases line up with TRBD2. Germline V gene lookup returns CDR1 LNHNV and CDR2 YYDKDF (reference sequence). This CDR3 is built from 17 residues. Trimming removed 1 base from V and 5 bases from J; junction bases left unmatched: 7. This chain's CDR3 is CATSRGFPGLADNEQFF. The CDR3 DNA sequence: TGTGCCACCAGCAGAGGCTTTCCGGGACTAGCGGACAATGAGCAGTTCTTC.